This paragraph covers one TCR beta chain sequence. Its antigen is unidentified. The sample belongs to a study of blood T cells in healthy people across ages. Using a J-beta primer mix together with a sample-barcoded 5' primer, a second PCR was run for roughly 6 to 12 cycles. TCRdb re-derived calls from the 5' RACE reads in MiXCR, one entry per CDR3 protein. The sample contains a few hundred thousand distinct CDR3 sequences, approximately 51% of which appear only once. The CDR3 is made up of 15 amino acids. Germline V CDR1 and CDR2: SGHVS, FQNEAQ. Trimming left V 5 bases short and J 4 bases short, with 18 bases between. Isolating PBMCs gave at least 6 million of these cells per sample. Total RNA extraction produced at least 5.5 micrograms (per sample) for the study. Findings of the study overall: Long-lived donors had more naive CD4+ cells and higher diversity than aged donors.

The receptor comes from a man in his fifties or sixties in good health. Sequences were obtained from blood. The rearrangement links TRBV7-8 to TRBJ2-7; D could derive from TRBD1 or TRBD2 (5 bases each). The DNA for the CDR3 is TGTGCCAGCAGCCTAATCCGAGGGGCGTCGTACGAGCAGTACTTC. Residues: CASSLIRGASYEQYF.